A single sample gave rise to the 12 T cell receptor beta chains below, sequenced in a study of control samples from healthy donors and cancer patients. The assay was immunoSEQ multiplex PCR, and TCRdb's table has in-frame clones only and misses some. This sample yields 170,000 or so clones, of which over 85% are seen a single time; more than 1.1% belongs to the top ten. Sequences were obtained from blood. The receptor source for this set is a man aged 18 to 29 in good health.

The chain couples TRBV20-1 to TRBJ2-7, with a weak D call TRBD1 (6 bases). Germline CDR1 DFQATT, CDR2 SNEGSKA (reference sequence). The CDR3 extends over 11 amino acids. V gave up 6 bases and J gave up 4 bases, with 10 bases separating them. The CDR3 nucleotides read TGCAGTGCCACGGACAGATACGAGCAGTACTTC. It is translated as CSATDRYEQYF.

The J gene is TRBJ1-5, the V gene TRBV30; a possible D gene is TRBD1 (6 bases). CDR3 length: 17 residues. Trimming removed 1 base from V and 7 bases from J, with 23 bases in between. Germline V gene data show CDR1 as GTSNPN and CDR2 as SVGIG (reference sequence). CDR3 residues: CAWSAPLIFRGEQPQHF. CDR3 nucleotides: TGTGCCTGGAGTGCTCCCTTGATATTCAGGGGCGAGCAGCCCCAGCATTTT.

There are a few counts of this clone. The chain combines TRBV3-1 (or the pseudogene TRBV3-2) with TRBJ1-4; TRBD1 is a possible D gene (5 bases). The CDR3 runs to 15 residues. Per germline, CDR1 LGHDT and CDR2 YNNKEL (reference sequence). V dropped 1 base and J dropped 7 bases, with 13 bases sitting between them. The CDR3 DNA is TGTGCCAGCAGCCAAGGCCTGGGGGGAGGTGAAAAACTGTTTTTT. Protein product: CASSQGLGGGEKLFF.

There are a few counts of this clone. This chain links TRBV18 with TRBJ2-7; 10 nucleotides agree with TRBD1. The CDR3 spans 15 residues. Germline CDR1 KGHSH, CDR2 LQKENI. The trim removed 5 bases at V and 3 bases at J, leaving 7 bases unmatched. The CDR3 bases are TGTGCCAGCTCAGCCTACCGGGACAGGGGCTACGAGCAGTACTTC. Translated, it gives CASSAYRDRGYEQYF.

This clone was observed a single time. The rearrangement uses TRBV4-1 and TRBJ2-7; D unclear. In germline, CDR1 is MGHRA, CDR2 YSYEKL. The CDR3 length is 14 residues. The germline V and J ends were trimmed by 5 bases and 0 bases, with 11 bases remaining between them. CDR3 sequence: CASSDRSLSYEQYF. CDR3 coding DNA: TGCGCCAGCAGCGATCGAAGTCTCTCCTACGAGCAGTACTTC.

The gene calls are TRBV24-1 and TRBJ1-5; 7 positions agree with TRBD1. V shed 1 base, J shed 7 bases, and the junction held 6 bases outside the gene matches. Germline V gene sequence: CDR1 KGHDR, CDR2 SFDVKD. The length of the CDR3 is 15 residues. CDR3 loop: CATSDLGGGDQPQHF. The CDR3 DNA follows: TGTGCCACCAGTGATTTAGGGGGCGGGGACCAGCCCCAGCATTTT.

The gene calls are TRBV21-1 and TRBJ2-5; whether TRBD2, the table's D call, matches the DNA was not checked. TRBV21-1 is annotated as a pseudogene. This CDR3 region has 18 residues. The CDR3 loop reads CASSKGTSGGWYQETQYF. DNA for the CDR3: TGTGCCAGCAGCAAAGGGACTAGCGGGGGCTGGTACCAAGAGACCCAGTACTTC.

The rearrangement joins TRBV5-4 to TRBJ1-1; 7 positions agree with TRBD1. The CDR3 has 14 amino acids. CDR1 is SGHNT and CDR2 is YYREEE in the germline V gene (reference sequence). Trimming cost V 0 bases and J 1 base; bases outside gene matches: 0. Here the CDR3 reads CASSLDRGNTEAFF. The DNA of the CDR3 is TGTGCCAGCAGCTTGGACAGGGGGAACACTGAAGCTTTCTTT.

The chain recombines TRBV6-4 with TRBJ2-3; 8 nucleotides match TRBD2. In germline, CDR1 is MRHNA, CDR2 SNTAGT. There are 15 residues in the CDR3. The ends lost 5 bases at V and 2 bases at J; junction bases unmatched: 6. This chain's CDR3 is CASSFSGVDTDTQYF. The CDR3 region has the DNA TGTGCCAGCAGTTTTAGCGGGGTAGACACAGATACGCAGTATTTT.

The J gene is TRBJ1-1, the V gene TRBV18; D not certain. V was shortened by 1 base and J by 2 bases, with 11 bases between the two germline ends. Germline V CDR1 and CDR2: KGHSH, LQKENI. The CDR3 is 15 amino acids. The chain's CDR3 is CASSPLGGENTEAFF. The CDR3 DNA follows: TGTGCCAGCTCACCACTTGGCGGAGAAAACACTGAAGCTTTCTTT. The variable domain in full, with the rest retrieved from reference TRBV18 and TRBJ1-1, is NAGVMQNPRHLVRRRGQEARLRCSPMKGHSHVYWYRQLPEEGLKFMVYLQKENIIDESGMPKERFSAEFPKEGPSILRIQQVVRGDSAAYFCASSPLGGENTEAFFGQGTRLTVV.

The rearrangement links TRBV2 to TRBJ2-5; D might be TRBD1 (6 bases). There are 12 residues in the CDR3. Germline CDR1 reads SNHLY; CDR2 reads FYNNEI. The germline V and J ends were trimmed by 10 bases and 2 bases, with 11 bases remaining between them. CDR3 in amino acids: CATGQSQETQYF. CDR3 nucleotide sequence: TGTGCCACAGGACAGTCACAAGAGACCCAGTACTTC.

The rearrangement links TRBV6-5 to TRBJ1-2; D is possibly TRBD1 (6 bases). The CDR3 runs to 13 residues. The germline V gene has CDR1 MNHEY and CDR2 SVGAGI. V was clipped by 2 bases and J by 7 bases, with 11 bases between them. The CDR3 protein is CASSYDVQGGYTF. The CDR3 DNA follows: TGTGCCAGCAGTTACGACGTACAGGGTGGCTACACCTTC.